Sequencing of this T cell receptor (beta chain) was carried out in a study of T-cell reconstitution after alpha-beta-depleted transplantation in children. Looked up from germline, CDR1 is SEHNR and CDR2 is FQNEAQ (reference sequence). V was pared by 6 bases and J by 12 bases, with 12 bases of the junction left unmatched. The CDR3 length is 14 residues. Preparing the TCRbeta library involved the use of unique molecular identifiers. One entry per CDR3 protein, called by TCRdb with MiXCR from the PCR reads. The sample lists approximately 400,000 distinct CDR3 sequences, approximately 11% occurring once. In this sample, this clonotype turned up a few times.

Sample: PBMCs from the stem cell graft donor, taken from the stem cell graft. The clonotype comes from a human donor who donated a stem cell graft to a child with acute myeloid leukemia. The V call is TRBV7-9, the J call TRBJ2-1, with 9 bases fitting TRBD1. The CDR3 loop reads CASSYPGQGNWQFF. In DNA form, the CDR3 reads TGTGCCAGCAGTTATCCGGGACAGGGAAATTGGCAGTTCTTC.